A single sample gave rise to the 17 T cell receptor beta chains below, sequenced in a study of CD8+ T cells in alopecia areata. As the sequencing template, cDNA was produced by extracting RNA and reverse transcribing it. Libraries were prepared by immunoSEQ multiplex PCR; TCRdb keeps only in-frame clonotypes and omits some of them. The table has hundreds of thousands of clones, around three fifths seen once. The sequencing here drew on CD4+ T cells sorted from blood, taken at week 0. The receptors originated from a human donor with alopecia areata.

The chain couples TRBV30 to TRBJ2-4; 9 nucleotides match TRBD1. Trimming cost V 2 bases and J 8 bases; bases outside gene matches: 7. The CDR3 spans 14 residues. CDR1 and CDR2 (germline): GTSNPN, SVGIG (reference sequence). CDR3 bases: TGTGCCTGGAGTTCTGGACAGGGGAGGGACATTCAGTACTTC. Residues: CAWSSGQGRDIQYF.

The chain is built from TRBV9 and TRBJ1-1, with unresolved D. CDR3 length equals 13 residues. V shed 0 bases and J shed 6 bases, with 9 bases lying between them. The germline V gene has CDR1 SGDLS and CDR2 YYNGEE. The CDR3 reads CASSVGVGAEAFF. CDR3 coding DNA: TGTGCCAGCAGCGTAGGGGTTGGCGCTGAAGCTTTCTTT.

This clone was found a few times. The chain carries TRBV11-3 and TRBJ2-1; 11 bases agree with TRBD1. There are 16 residues in the CDR3. The V and J ends lost 1 base and 5 bases, in that order; junction bases with no gene match: 4. From germline, CDR1 is SGHNT and CDR2 YENEEA. CDR3 in amino acids: CASSLGTGGADNEQFF. CDR3 in DNA: TGTGCCAGCAGCTTAGGGACAGGGGGCGCCGACAATGAGCAGTTCTTC.

In its sample, this clone was seen a few times. The CDR3 reads CSVGQWAVDGQFF. In DNA, the CDR3 is TGCAGCGTTGGACAGTGGGCCGTAGACGGGCAGTTCTTC. The genes are TRBV29-1 and TRBJ2-1; tentatively, D is TRBD1 (5 bases). Germline CDR1 is SQVTM and CDR2 is ANQGSEA. CDR3 length: 13 amino acids. Trimming pared 4 bases from V and 12 bases from J, leaving 19 bases between.

J is TRBJ2-7 and V is TRBV15, with D uncertain. The germline V gene encodes CDR1 LNHNV and CDR2 YYDKDF (reference sequence). The CDR3 is made up of 12 amino acids. Between the trimmed V and J ends, which lost 1 base and 3 bases, there was a span of 4 bases. CDR3 coding DNA: TGTGCCACCAGCAGAGGTAACTACGAGCAGTACTTC. It specifies CATSRGNYEQYF.

This sequence joins TRBV5-1 and TRBJ2-5, with D tentatively TRBD1 or TRBD2 (5 bases each). The germline gives CDR1 SGHRS, CDR2 YFSETQ. Trimming shortened V by 4 bases and J by 1 base, and 11 bases separated the two germline ends. The CDR3 spans 14 residues. The DNA for the CDR3 is TGCGCCAGCAGCAGAGGGACGGGCCAAGAGACCCAGTACTTC. This sequence encodes CASSRGTGQETQYF.

The rearrangement joins TRBV5-1 to TRBJ1-2, with D tentatively TRBD1 (5 bases). The V end was cut by 5 bases, the J end by 2 bases, with 16 bases between. There are 15 residues in the CDR3. Germline values: CDR1 SGHRS, CDR2 YFSETQ. This CDR3 is CASRPYSEGNYGYTF. For the CDR3, the DNA is TGCGCCAGCAGGCCTTACAGTGAGGGGAACTATGGCTACACCTTC.

The chain recombines TRBV11-3 with TRBJ2-7; D is undetermined. Germline CDR1 SGHNT, CDR2 YENEEA. The V gene lost 5 bases and the J gene lost 6 bases, with 14 bases spanning the gap. CDR3 size: 13 residues. CDR3 loop: CASSLNPGGEQYF. CDR3 DNA: TGTGCCAGCAGCCTCAACCCAGGCGGCGAGCAGTACTTC.

CDR3 in DNA: TGTGCCAGCAGCGTGACAGGGAGTGGGACCCAGTACTTC. Amino acids: CASSVTGSGTQYF. J is TRBJ2-5 and V is TRBV9; 7 bases agree with TRBD1. Germline CDR1 SGDLS, CDR2 YYNGEE. Trimming at V came to 2 bases and at J to 7 bases, leaving 5 bases not matched to a gene. This CDR3 contains 13 residues.

The chain recombines TRBV2 with TRBJ2-1; TRBD2 aligns across 8 bases. V trimming: 7 bases; J trimming: 5 bases; junction bases outside the gene matches: 4. Germline V CDR1 and CDR2: SNHLY, FYNNEI. The CDR3 is 13 residues long. CDR3 DNA sequence: TGTGCCAGCACTGATAGCGGGAACAATGAGCAGTTCTTC. It yields the protein CASTDSGNNEQFF.

The rearrangement links TRBV13 to TRBJ2-3; 9 nucleotides line up with TRBD1. Germline-derived CDR1 and CDR2 are PRHDT and FYEKMQ (reference sequence). Trimming removed 9 bases from V and 4 bases from J; junction bases left unmatched: 2. There are 12 residues in the CDR3. Here the CDR3 reads CASRDRADTQYF. In nucleotides, the CDR3 is TGTGCCAGTCGGGACAGGGCAGATACGCAGTATTTT.

The chain combines TRBV10-1 with TRBJ2-5; TRBD1 agrees at 9 bases. Germline V lookup: CDR1 WNHNN, CDR2 SYGVQD (reference sequence). The CDR3 spans 13 residues. Unmatched junction bases numbered 4, after V lost 6 bases and J lost 5 bases. CDR3 region: CASSTGGSETQYF. The CDR3 coding sequence is TGCGCCAGCAGCACAGGGGGCAGCGAGACCCAGTACTTC.

The CDR3 loop is CASSSTGGSNEKLFF. The CDR3 DNA sequence: TGTGCCAGCAGCTCCACCGGTGGGTCTAATGAAAAACTGTTTTTT. The genes are TRBV7-9 and TRBJ1-4, with D uncertain. Trimming stripped 4 bases from V and 3 bases from J, with 12 bases between. The germline V gene has CDR1 SEHNR and CDR2 FQNEAQ (reference sequence). This CDR3 has 15 amino acids. Full variable domain (remainder filled in from reference TRBV7-9 and TRBJ1-4): DTGVSQNPRHKITKRGQNVTFRCDPISEHNRLYWYRQTLGQGPEFLTYFQNEAQLEKSRLLSDRFSAERPKGSFSTLEIQRTEQGDSAMYLCASSSTGGSNEKLFFGSGTQLSVL.

A single count supports this clone. The V and J genes are TRBV5-4 and TRBJ1-6, with D tentatively TRBD1 (5 bases). The CDR3 covers 14 residues. Germline assignment: CDR1 SGHNT and CDR2 YYREEE (reference sequence). V was trimmed by 2 bases and J by 12 bases, leaving 15 bases between them. The CDR3 spells CASSFAGLGVPLHF. Written as DNA, the CDR3 is TGTGCCAGCAGCTTCGCAGGGCTTGGGGTACCCCTCCACTTT.

V is TRBV29-1 and J is TRBJ2-5; possibly TRBD1 for D (6 bases). The ends were cut back, 2 bases at V and 1 base at J, with 8 bases in the middle. Germline V gene data show CDR1 as SQVTM and CDR2 as ANQGSEA. The CDR3 extends over 13 amino acids. In DNA, the CDR3 is TGCAGCGTTGAACCAGGGGCCCAAGAGACCCAGTACTTC. This gives the protein CSVEPGAQETQYF.

This clone was recorded a few times. V usage is TRBV7-9 and J usage is TRBJ1-5, with D possibly TRBD1 on 5 matching bases. From germline, CDR1 is SEHNR and CDR2 FQNEAQ (reference sequence). Trimming took 1 base from V and 16 from J, leaving 14 bases between them. The CDR3 covers 12 residues. The CDR3 region has the DNA TGTGCCAGCAGCTTAGGAGCAGGGCCGAAACATTTT. Translated: CASSLGAGPKHF. The full variable domain, in which reference TRBV7-9 and TRBJ1-5 provide the parts outside the CDR3, is DTGVSQNPRHKITKRGQNVTFRCDPISEHNRLYWYRQTLGQGPEFLTYFQNEAQLEKSRLLSDRFSAERPKGSFSTLEIQRTEQGDSAMYLCASSLGAGPKHFGDGTRLSIL.

CDR3 in amino acids: CASSLGEAGTGTEAFF. The DNA of the CDR3 is TGCGCCAGCAGCTTGGGTGAGGCTGGAACGGGGACTGAAGCTTTCTTT. This chain connects TRBV5-1 to TRBJ1-1; no reliable D call. Per germline, CDR1 SGHRS and CDR2 YFSETQ. The CDR3 has 16 amino acids. The V end lost 0 bases, the J end lost 5 bases, and 17 bases lay between the germline ends.